This TCR beta chain was observed in a study of shared clonotypes between healthy human individuals. TCRdb keeps only in-frame clones here, not all; method: immunoSEQ multiplex PCR. Altogether 1 million to 1.2 million clones are present, 60% to 80% being singletons, with the ten largest covering 0.89%. This clone was seen a few times. Specimen: memory CD4+ T cells from PBMCs. Sample subset: CD45RA-negative fraction. This TCR came from a man aged 18 to 30 in good health. Some clones in this sample may be carry-over from other donors' samples.

As DNA, the CDR3 is TGTGCCAGCAGTCCACTGGGACAGGGGGCCATGAACACTGAAGCTTTCTTT. Its translation: CASSPLGQGAMNTEAFF. This chain connects TRBV27 to TRBJ1-1, with 12 positions matching TRBD1. The CDR3 has 17 residues. V lost 5 bases, J lost 0 bases, and 7 bases stayed unmatched. Per the germline V gene, CDR1 is MNHEY and CDR2 is SMNVEV (reference sequence).